Each of the 29 T cell receptor beta chains below was sequenced from the same sample in a study of human T cells and chemical hapten exposure. Described time point: pre-sensitization, week 0. The sample's treatment: therapeutic diphenylcyclopropenone sensitization with weekly scalp DPC. One entry per CDR3 protein results from TCRdb running MiXCR on the RACE reads. The sample yields roughly 100,000 distinct CDR3 sequences, 10% to 12% seen once. This specimen consisted of whole blood, obtained in connection with sensitization to the hapten diphenylcyclopropenone (DPC). The receptors were gathered from an older woman with alopecia areata. Some clones in this sample may be carry-over from other donors' samples.

This clonotype was recorded at least ten times. J is TRBJ2-7 and V is TRBV25-1; TRBD2 matches 10 bases. Germline V lookup: CDR1 MGHDK, CDR2 SYGVNS. The CDR3 contains 13 residues. V was pared by 5 bases and J by 7 bases, with 5 bases of the junction left unmatched. The CDR3: CASSKRGGREQYF. As DNA, the CDR3 is TGTGCCAGCAGTAAGCGGGGGGGCCGGGAGCAGTACTTC.

Ten or more counts support this clonotype. The V call is TRBV29-1, the J call TRBJ1-2, with 7 bases aligning to TRBD1. Germline trimming cut 7 bases from V and 4 bases from J; bases unmatched to any gene: 3. This CDR3 has 11 residues. The germline V gene has CDR1 SQVTM and CDR2 ANQGSEA. The CDR3 is CSGDSLYGYTF. The CDR3 coding sequence is TGCAGCGGGGACAGCCTCTATGGCTACACCTTC.

This clonotype was counted ten times or more. V gene TRBV10-3 combines with J gene TRBJ1-5, with a possible D match to TRBD1 (5 bases). V lost 0 bases, J lost 8 bases, and 11 bases lay in between. Germline values: CDR1 ENHRY, CDR2 SYGVKD. There are 14 residues in the CDR3. In nucleotides, the CDR3 is TGTGCCATCAGTGAGTCGACCGGGGCGGAGCCCCAGCATTTT. This codes for CAISESTGAEPQHF.

This clonotype was seen at least ten times. The chain is built from TRBV3-1 and TRBJ1-4; D remains unclear. Trimming removed 3 bases from V and 14 bases from J, with 13 bases in between. Looked up from germline, CDR1 is LGHDT and CDR2 is YNNKEL (reference sequence). The CDR3 contains 12 residues. CDR3 amino acids: CASSQADNTLFF. CDR3 coding DNA: TGTGCCAGCAGCCAGGCAGACAATACCCTGTTTTTT.

This chain connects TRBV9 to TRBJ1-3; no clear D gene. CDR3 length: 14 residues. Germline CDR1 reads SGDLS; CDR2 reads YYNGEE. Trimming removed 4 bases from V and 4 bases from J, with 12 bases in between. The CDR3 protein is CASSPIHAGNTIYF. The DNA for the CDR3 is TGTGCCAGCAGCCCTATTCATGCCGGAAACACCATATATTTT.

This clonotype was recorded many times. CDR3 sequence: CASSLQLENTEAFF. DNA of the CDR3: TGTGCCAGCAGCTTACAATTGGAGAACACTGAAGCTTTCTTT. The gene calls are TRBV11-2 and TRBJ1-1; no definite D call. This CDR3 region has 14 residues. Trimming left V 2 bases short and J 1 base short, with 8 bases between. CDR1 and CDR2 (germline): SGHAT, FQNNGV.

This clonotype was detected many times. The chain links TRBV20-1 to TRBJ1-6; the D gene is possibly TRBD1 (5 bases). This CDR3 spans 13 amino acids. Deletions cut 5 bases from V and 8 bases from J, with 13 bases between. Germline CDR1 and CDR2: DFQATT and SNEGSKA (reference sequence). CDR3 in amino acids: CSAQGGADSPLHF. DNA for the CDR3: TGCAGTGCTCAGGGAGGGGCGGATTCACCCCTCCACTTT.

The rearrangement joins TRBV19 to TRBJ1-6; the D is unclear. The CDR3 covers 16 residues. Trimming removed 1 base from V and 5 bases from J, with 12 bases in between. Germline V gives CDR1 LNHDA, CDR2 SQIVND (reference sequence). The CDR3 spells CASSIAAVSDNSPLHF. The CDR3 DNA reads as TGTGCCAGTAGTATAGCTGCAGTCTCAGATAATTCACCCCTCCACTTT.

Many counts were recorded for this clonotype. The rearrangement links TRBV9 to TRBJ1-2, with D unresolved. From germline, CDR1 is SGDLS and CDR2 YYNGEE. The CDR3 has 15 residues. Trimming removed 2 bases from V and 0 bases from J, with 11 bases in between. The CDR3 sequence is CASSVTAVPNYGYTF. In nucleotides, the CDR3 is TGTGCCAGCAGCGTCACTGCGGTCCCTAACTATGGCTACACCTTC.

In its sample, this clonotype was seen a few times. This chain uses TRBV10-3 with TRBJ1-2; a weak D match, TRBD1 (6 bases). The CDR3 loop spans 15 amino acids. V lost 0 bases and J lost 3, with 11 bases in between. The germline V gene encodes CDR1 ENHRY and CDR2 SYGVKD. The CDR3 protein is CAISESRTADYGYTF. The DNA for the CDR3 is TGTGCCATCAGTGAGTCACGGACAGCGGACTATGGCTACACCTTC.

This clonotype was picked up many times. The V gene is TRBV20-1, the J gene TRBJ2-3, with 13 bases lining up with TRBD2. Germline CDR1 and CDR2: DFQATT and SNEGSKA (reference sequence). This CDR3 is built from 16 residues. V gave up 5 bases and J gave up 2 bases; unmatched junction bases: 7. The CDR3 nucleotides are TGCAGTGCTCACCGACTAGCGGGGGGCTACACAGATACGCAGTATTTT. Protein: CSAHRLAGGYTDTQYF.

The table lists this clonotype with many counts. This sequence joins TRBV9 and TRBJ1-2; D not certain. The CDR3 spans 15 residues. Trimming shortened V by 3 bases and J by 4 bases, and 16 bases separated the two germline ends. Looked up from germline, CDR1 is SGDLS and CDR2 is YYNGEE. The CDR3: CASSGCILRFYGYTF. In DNA, the CDR3 is TGTGCCAGCAGCGGTTGCATCTTGCGTTTCTATGGCTACACCTTC.

A word on this clonotype: This clone may be a read error of a much larger clone one base away. Here the CDR3 omits its conserved ending phenylalanine or tryptophan, so a read error is the likely source. This chain connects TRBV29-1 to TRBJ1-2; D ambiguous. CDR3 size: 11 residues. Germline loops: CDR1 SQVTM, CDR2 ANQGSEA. V lost 2 bases and J lost 2, with 3 bases in between. Here the CDR3 DNA reads TGCAGCGTTGAACGAAACTATGGCTACACCTTA. It specifies CSVERNYGYTL.

This clonotype was counted a few times. CDR3 in amino acids: CASSSPTGRNEKLFF. In nucleotides, the CDR3 is TGTGCCAGCAGTTCGCCGACAGGAAGAAATGAAAAACTGTTTTTT. The rearrangement joins TRBV28 to TRBJ1-4, with D perhaps TRBD1 (6 bases). The CDR3 sequence is 15 residues long. CDR1 is MDHEN and CDR2 is SYDVKM in the germline V gene. Trimming shortened V by 4 bases and J by 5 bases, and 14 bases separated the two germline ends.

There are many counts of this clonotype. The V gene is TRBV7-6, the J gene TRBJ2-1; 12 bases line up with TRBD1. The trim removed 5 bases at V and 6 bases at J, leaving 5 bases unmatched. Looked up from germline, CDR1 is SGHVS and CDR2 is FNYEAQ. This CDR3 comprises 15 residues. CDR3 DNA: TGTGCCAGCAGCGGGGGACAGGGGGCGGTCAATGAGCAGTTCTTC. Residues: CASSGGQGAVNEQFF.

This clonotype has at least ten counts. J is TRBJ1-1 and V is TRBV6-4; weak D call: TRBD1 (5 bases). This CDR3 contains 15 residues. V was cut by 6 bases and J by 3 bases, with 17 bases left in between. CDR1 is MRHNA and CDR2 is SNTAGT in the germline V gene. This CDR3 reads CASRTQGGGDTEAFF. CDR3 nucleotides: TGTGCCAGCAGGACGCAGGGAGGAGGTGACACTGAAGCTTTCTTT.

The chain combines TRBV3-1 with TRBJ2-6; D remains unclear. The CDR3 runs 16 residues. The V end lost 2 bases, the J end lost 0 bases, and 8 bases lay between the germline ends. CDR1 and CDR2 from the germline V gene are LGHDT and YNNKEL (reference sequence). The CDR3 region is CASSQYVDSGANVLTF. In DNA, the CDR3 is TGTGCCAGCAGCCAATACGTAGACTCTGGGGCCAACGTCCTGACTTTC. The full variable domain, completed using reference TRBV3-1 and TRBJ2-6, is DTAVSQTPKYLVTQMGNDKSIKCEQNLGHDTMYWYKQDSKKFLKIMFSYNNKELIINETVPNRFSPKSPDKAHLNLHINSLELGDSAVYFCASSQYVDSGANVLTFGAGSRLTVL.

This clonotype was counted a few times. The DNA of the CDR3 is TGTGCCAGTAGTATGGGGACAGGAGACTACGAGCAGTACTTC. Translating gives CASSMGTGDYEQYF. The gene calls are TRBV19 and TRBJ2-7; TRBD1 aligns across 8 bases. Germline loops: CDR1 LNHDA, CDR2 SQIVND (reference sequence). Trimming removed 3 bases from V and 3 bases from J; junction bases left unmatched: 4. This CDR3 spans 14 amino acids.

As regards this clonotype: A much larger clone lies a single base off, so this may be a read error. The rearrangement uses TRBV14 and TRBJ2-2, with D hard to call. Germline-derived CDR1 and CDR2 are SGHDN and FVKESK. This CDR3 has 13 residues. Trimming took off 2 bases at V and 9 bases at J, with 10 bases between the two ends. CDR3 DNA: TGTGCCAGCAGCCAACAGCACGCCTGGGAGCTGTTTTTT. Translated: CASSQQHAWELFF. The complete variable domain, with remaining parts taken from reference TRBV14 and TRBJ2-2, reads EAGVTQFPSHSVIEKGQTVTLRCDPISGHDNLYWYRRVMGKEIKFLLHFVKESKQDESGMPNNRFLAERTGGTYSTLKVQPAELEDSGVYFCASSQQHAWELFFGEGSRLTVL.

This clonotype was found many times. V gene TRBV5-6 combines with J gene TRBJ2-1, with D possibly TRBD1 on 6 matching bases. V lost 0 bases and J lost 7, with 8 bases in between. This CDR3 comprises 13 residues. CDR1 is SGHDT and CDR2 is YYEEEE in the germline V gene. CDR3 nucleotides: TGTGCCAGCAGCTTGGGGACAGCTAATGAGCAGTTCTTC. This gives the protein CASSLGTANEQFF.

This clonotype turned up a few times. This chain's CDR3 is CASRQGNIQYF. Written as DNA, the CDR3 is TGTGCCAGCAGACAGGGAAACATTCAGTACTTC. The chain links TRBV6-4 to TRBJ2-4, with D perhaps matching TRBD1 (6 bases). The CDR3 runs 11 residues. Germline V gene sequence: CDR1 MRHNA, CDR2 SNTAGT. Deletions cut 6 bases from V and 6 bases from J, with 6 bases between.

A few counts support this clonotype. The chain combines TRBV20-1 with TRBJ2-1; 9 bases align to TRBD2. This CDR3 contains 15 residues. V shed 0 bases and J 6 bases; nucleotides not matched to a gene: 6. The V gene's germline CDR1 is DFQATT and CDR2 SNEGSKA (reference sequence). The CDR3 spells CSARDSTSGLNEQFF. The CDR3 region has the DNA TGCAGTGCTAGAGACAGTACTAGCGGGCTCAATGAGCAGTTCTTC.

There are many counts of this clonotype. This chain links TRBV20-1 with TRBJ2-7, with D perhaps matching TRBD1 (6 bases). CDR3 length equals 13 residues. CDR1 is DFQATT and CDR2 is SNEGSKA in the germline V gene (reference sequence). V was trimmed by 4 bases and J by 0 bases, leaving 10 bases between them. CDR3 residues: CSANRDNSYEQYF. The CDR3 DNA is TGCAGTGCTAACCGGGACAACTCCTACGAGCAGTACTTC.

This clonotype was counted at least ten times. The V gene is TRBV12-3 or TRBV12-4, the J gene TRBJ1-5, with D perhaps matching TRBD1 (6 bases). This CDR3 comprises 14 residues. V lost 2 bases to trimming and J lost 7 bases, with 12 bases between them. DNA for the CDR3: TGTGCCAGCAGTTTAAGTGGGGGCATACAGCCCCAGCATTTT. This sequence encodes CASSLSGGIQPQHF.

In this sample, this clonotype turned up many times. The rearrangement joins TRBV3-1 to TRBJ2-2, with no clear D. V shed 6 bases and J shed 5 bases, with 13 bases lying between them. CDR1 LGHDT and CDR2 YNNKEL come from the germline V gene (reference sequence). This CDR3 region has 14 residues. CDR3 in amino acids: CASRRESLTGELFF. The CDR3 coding sequence is TGTGCCAGCAGACGCGAAAGTTTAACCGGGGAGCTGTTTTTT.

In its sample, this clonotype was seen a few times. The genes are TRBV5-1 and TRBJ2-1, with D possibly being TRBD1 or TRBD2 (5 bases each). Trimming took off 3 bases at V and 7 bases at J, with 17 bases between the two ends. Germline CDR1 is SGHRS and CDR2 is YFSETQ. This CDR3 has 15 residues. The CDR3 protein is CASSSGPESPNEQFF. CDR3 coding DNA: TGCGCCAGCAGCTCGGGGCCCGAGTCCCCTAATGAGCAGTTCTTC.

Many counts were recorded for this clonotype. The V call is TRBV12-3 or TRBV12-4, the J call TRBJ2-7; 7 bases agree with TRBD1. J lost 1 base, V lost 3 bases, and 3 bases had no gene match. This CDR3 has 14 amino acids. Here the CDR3 DNA reads TGTGCCAGCAGTTTTCGACAGGGTTCCTACGAGCAGTACTTC. The encoded protein is CASSFRQGSYEQYF.

This clonotype was found many times. The chain combines TRBV29-1 with TRBJ1-2, with D possibly TRBD1 on 5 matching bases. The CDR3 loop spans 14 amino acids. The ends were cut back, 7 bases at V and 6 bases at J, with 21 bases in the middle. CDR1 is SQVTM, CDR2 ANQGSEA, per germline. The CDR3 nucleotides read TGCAGCGCCCGAGGCGGGGGTGGTATCGATGGCTACACCTTC. It yields the protein CSARGGGGIDGYTF. The full variable domain, its missing parts supplied by reference TRBV29-1 and TRBJ1-2, is SAVISQKPSRDICQRGTSLTIQCQVDSQVTMMFWYRQQPGQSLTLIATANQGSEATYESGFVIDKFPISRPNLTFSTLTVSNMSPEDSSIYLCSARGGGGIDGYTFGSGTRLTVV.

This clonotype was counted a few times. This chain links TRBV4-1 with TRBJ2-3; TRBD1 aligns across 9 bases. Trimming took 4 bases from V and 2 from J; bases not matched to a gene: 7. Per germline, CDR1 MGHRA and CDR2 YSYEKL. The CDR3 contains 16 residues. CDR3 protein: CASSRRTGASTDTQYF. CDR3 DNA: TGCGCCAGCAGCCGACGGACAGGGGCCTCCACAGATACGCAGTATTTT.